This T cell receptor beta chain was observed in a study of cytomegalovirus exposure and HLA in healthy donors. Study overall: The 130 or so validation repertoires and the approximately 700 first-cohort repertoires shared a platform, a later analysis reported. Overall study findings and caveats: Later, an analysis found that TCR clusters from the first cohort tended to co-occur in the approximately 130 validation repertoires.

The length of the CDR3 is 13 residues. CDR1 is MNHNY, CDR2 SVGAGI, per germline (reference sequence). V was cut by 6 bases and J by 4 bases, with 12 bases left in between. Assay used: immunoSEQ multiplex PCR; TCRdb lists only in-frame clones, some missing. In the table there are around 160,000 clones, approximately 81% of which are singletons. The donors were members of the validation cohort comprising approximately 110 subjects, separate from the roughly 670-subject first cohort. Regarding this clone: Antigen unknown.

The sample taken for sequencing was PBMCs. This chain connects TRBV6-6 to TRBJ1-2; D uncertain. This TCR derives from a man aged 25-45 years in good health and CMV-seropositive. In nucleotides, the CDR3 is TGTGCCAGCAGAGGTGCAGGATTCTATGGCTACACCTTC. Translated: CASRGAGFYGYTF.